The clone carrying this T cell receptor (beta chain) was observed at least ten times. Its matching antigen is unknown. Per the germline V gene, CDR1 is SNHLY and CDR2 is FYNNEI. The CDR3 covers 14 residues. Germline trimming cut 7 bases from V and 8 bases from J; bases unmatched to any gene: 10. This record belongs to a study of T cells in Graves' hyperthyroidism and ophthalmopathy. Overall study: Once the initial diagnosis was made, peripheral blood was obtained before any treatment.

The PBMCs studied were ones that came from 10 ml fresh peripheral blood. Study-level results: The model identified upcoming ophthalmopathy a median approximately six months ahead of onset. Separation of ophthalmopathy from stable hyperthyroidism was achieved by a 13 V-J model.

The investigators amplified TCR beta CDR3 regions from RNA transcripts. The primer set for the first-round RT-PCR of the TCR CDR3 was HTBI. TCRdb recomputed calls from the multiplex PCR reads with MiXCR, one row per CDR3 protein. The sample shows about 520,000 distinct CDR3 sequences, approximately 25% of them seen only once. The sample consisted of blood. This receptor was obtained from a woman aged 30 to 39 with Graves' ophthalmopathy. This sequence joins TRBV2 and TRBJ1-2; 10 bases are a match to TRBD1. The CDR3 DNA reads TGTGCCAGCACCGCGACCGGGACAGGGGAAGGCTACACCTTC. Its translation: CASTATGTGEGYTF.